These T cell receptor beta chains were read from a single sample in a study of blood T cell repertoires in COVID-19. Here immunoSEQ multiplex PCR was the method, and the copy in TCRdb shows in-frame clones only, minus some. The profile shows under 450,000 clones, around four fifths of them singletons. Sequenced material: PBMCs or T cells enriched from blood (not recorded which). The receptors were sampled from a woman aged 45 to 65 who had recovered from COVID-19. Both conserved end residues are trimmed from each CDR3.

V	J	CDR3
TRBV7-8	TRBJ1-1	ASSLVALNTEAF
TRBV10-3	TRBJ1-2	AISDTGYLDGYT
TRBV5-1	TRBJ1-3	ASSFDRDKNTIY
TRBV5-6	TRBJ1-3	ASSPSAAVGNTIY
TRBV5-1	TRBJ2-2	ASSLTGANTGELF
TRBV4-2	TRBJ1-2	ASSQGVPGSNYGYT
TRBV20-1	TRBJ1-5	SASKGGDQPQH
TRBV7-9	TRBJ1-1	ASSLGGMNTEAF
TRBV11-1	TRBJ1-6	ASRDRDSPLH
TRBV27	TRBJ2-7	ASSRQTLTAAYEQY
TRBV5-1	TRBJ1-2	ASSPTTGYGYT
TRBV5-5	TRBJ2-7	ASSSPGHTYEQY
TRBV3-1/TRBV3-2	TRBJ1-6	ASSQGGTGRLSPLH
TRBV7-2	TRBJ2-1	ASSFPGQGKGDEQF
TRBV3-1/TRBV3-2	TRBJ2-3	ASSLQASSFPDTQY
TRBV5-1	TRBJ2-7	ASSPGQGSYEQY
TRBV7-2	TRBJ2-1	ASSLGPGNNEQF
TRBV14	TRBJ2-3	ASSQDLDTSGIVWGTDTQY
TRBV6-6	TRBJ1-5	ASSQLKPGMGGGNQPQH
TRBV5-1	TRBJ2-1	ASSSNSGRASPSYNEQF
TRBV10-3	TRBJ2-3	AISDSRVAGGADTQY
TRBV7-2	TRBJ2-1	ASSSGTSGHRRF
TRBV5-6	TRBJ1-1	ASSLAGGLRGTEAF
TRBV7-8	TRBJ2-5	ASSLSHRTSGGQETQY
TRBV6-5	TRBJ1-4	ASSYRTGNEKLF
TRBV5-4	TRBJ2-3	ASSSADRGGVNTQY
TRBV6-5	TRBJ2-1	ASSYEAGARDEQF
TRBV7-6	TRBJ1-1	ASSLDGGPGTEAF
TRBV19	TRBJ1-2	ASSLLGFPGYT
TRBV6-2/TRBV6-3	TRBJ1-1	ASSYSLTEAF
TRBV6-5	TRBJ2-1	ASRSHTPGQGQF
TRBV10-3	TRBJ2-7	ASGQGAQEQY
TRBV3-1/TRBV3-2	TRBJ1-1	ASSQVRVSMNTEAF
TRBV7-9	TRBJ2-3	ASSSPVYGGFTDTQY
TRBV18	TRBJ2-3	ASSPGTGFPDTQY
TRBV11-2	TRBJ1-4	ASSRGRVEKLF
TRBV14	TRBJ1-6	ASSRVAGGVGSPLH
TRBV19	TRBJ2-1	ASSILTGNEQF
TRBV5-1	TRBJ2-7	ASSPDGGGEQY
TRBV13	TRBJ1-1	ASSLPRGTEAF
TRBV6-2/TRBV6-3	TRBJ1-2	ASSHRDYGYT
TRBV29-1	TRBJ1-1	SVEDLTGQNTEAF
TRBV30	TRBJ2-3	AWSNRGGLARHTQY
TRBV30	TRBJ1-6	AWSVNRGGFSYNSPLH
TRBV7-3	TRBJ1-1	ASPEGGSEAF
TRBV5-1	TRBJ1-1	ASSLIRRNTEAF
TRBV14	TRBJ1-1	ASSQDLRGTRRTEAF
TRBV7-2	TRBJ1-1	ASSWGGDTEAF
TRBV2	TRBJ2-1	ASSDASGGLGEQF
TRBV11-2	TRBJ2-3	ASSQGQGSTDTQY
TRBV3-1/TRBV3-2	TRBJ2-7	ASSQPPSGVTRYEQY
TRBV5-1	TRBJ1-5	ASSLGTENQPQH
TRBV19	TRBJ2-7	ASSPKSMAQGAYMYEQY